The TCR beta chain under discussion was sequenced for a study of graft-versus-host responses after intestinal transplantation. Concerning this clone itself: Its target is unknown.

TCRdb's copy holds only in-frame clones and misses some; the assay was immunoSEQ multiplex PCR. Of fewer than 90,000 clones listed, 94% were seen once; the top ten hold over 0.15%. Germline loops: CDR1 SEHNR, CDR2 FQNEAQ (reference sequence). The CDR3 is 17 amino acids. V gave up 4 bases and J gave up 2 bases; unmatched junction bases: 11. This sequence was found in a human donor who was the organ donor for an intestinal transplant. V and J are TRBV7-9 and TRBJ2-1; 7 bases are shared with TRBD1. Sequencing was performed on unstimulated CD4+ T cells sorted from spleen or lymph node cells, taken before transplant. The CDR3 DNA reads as TGTGCCAGCAGCTCCCCCAGGGGGAACTTGACCTACAATGAGCAGTTCTTC. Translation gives CASSSPRGNLTYNEQFF.